A selection of T cell receptor beta chains follows, all from one sample in a study of STAT3 mutations in large granular lymphocyte leukemia. TCRdb's table, derived via immunoSEQ multiplex PCR, lists solely in-frame clones and lacks some. The sample carries thousands of clones, roughly a third recorded once. What was sequenced was peripheral blood mononuclear cells. Receptor source: a middle-aged woman with T-cell large granular lymphocyte leukemia. Some clones in this sample may be carry-over from other donors' samples. The conserved cysteine and the conserved F or W are not part of the CDR3 here. Expanded clones get a size class; other rows say once, few or many, or leave the size out.

V,J,size,CDR3
TRBV10-3,TRBJ1-1,-,AIREGSEAF
TRBV18,TRBJ1-4,-,ASSPGTTNEKLF
TRBV14,TRBJ2-7,few,ASSQAYEQY
TRBV5-1,TRBJ1-5,-,ASSIGGKEQPQH
TRBV5-1,TRBJ2-1,-,ASSQGLAGVYNEQF
TRBV28,TRBJ2-2,few,ASSIGGGGELF
TRBV30,TRBJ2-5,few,AWISGRLETQY
TRBV5-1,TRBJ2-7,-,ASSLRASGSPEQY
TRBV7-2,TRBJ2-3,-,ASSLRLSTDTQY
TRBV18,TRBJ1-3,-,ASSPVAGNSGNTIY
TRBV6-6,TRBJ1-4,-,ASRQHNEKLF
TRBV6-5,TRBJ2-1,few,ASRDRVPGPHEQF
TRBV18,TRBJ1-4,-,ASSPPIGGGEKLF
TRBV28,TRBJ1-2,-,ASSLSQGPSGYT
TRBV4-1,TRBJ1-5,-,ASSQGDRGNQPQH
TRBV28,TRBJ1-1,-,ASKVWGSDTEAF
TRBV30,TRBJ2-5,-,AWSRYEETQY
TRBV30,TRBJ1-3,-,AWTPGSGNTIY
TRBV4-3,TRBJ2-5,once,ASSQDLAGGYGETQY
TRBV19,TRBJ1-5,-,ASSIAVNQPQH
TRBV6-5,TRBJ1-4,-,ASSNNEKLF
TRBV7-2,TRBJ1-2,few,ASSLDRGYT
TRBV4-1,TRBJ1-1,few,ASSPAAPGNTEAF
TRBV6-6,TRBJ2-3,-,ASGLAGADTQY
TRBV4-1,TRBJ2-7,few,ASSQDPHGTYEQY
TRBV7-2,TRBJ2-7,few,ASSPDGYEQY
TRBV18,TRBJ2-7,-,ASSPIAGQGEQY
TRBV29-1,TRBJ2-5,few,SVSSDLGQTQY
TRBV2,TRBJ2-5,-,ASSALQGREGTQY
TRBV18,TRBJ1-2,-,ASSPRRTPAYGYT